This passage covers 26 T cell receptor beta chains from one sample sequenced in a study of human T cells and chemical hapten exposure (dated by TCRdb to the early 2020s). To prepare the library, RACE was applied. The listed sequencing device is NextSeq 500. Through fastp at Q25 and MiXCR, TCRdb rebuilt clones from the public reads, retaining in-frame beta chains. Every CDR3 protein is listed once, alongside the most common genes and DNA of its rows. This sample lists around 380,000 distinct CDR3 sequences; approximately 5.1% were detected once. Together, the top ten hold under 3% of the sample. The intended sense of this specimen's time point label: patch test 1, 2 weeks after DPC sensitization. The sample's treatment or condition, from its label and the paper: therapeutic diphenylcyclopropenone sensitization with weekly scalp DPC. Sample: whole blood, taken in connection with sensitization to the hapten diphenylcyclopropenone (DPC). The receptors here all came from a woman aged 45 to 65 with alopecia areata. Some clones in this sample may be carry-over from other donors' samples.

This clonotype was found many times. The chain employs TRBV27 and TRBJ2-2; 9 nucleotides line up with TRBD2. The CDR3 runs to 15 residues. J lost 5 bases, V lost 3 bases, and 4 bases had no gene match. In germline, CDR1 is MNHEY, CDR2 SMNVEV (reference sequence). The CDR3, as DNA: TGTGCCAGCAGTTTGACTAGCGGAGCTACCGGGGAGCTGTTTTTT. This sequence encodes CASSLTSGATGELFF.

The table lists this clonotype with many counts. In DNA form, the CDR3 reads TGTGCCAGCAGCTCCCCTAGTCAGGGGGCTAACGAGCAGTACTTC. Amino acid sequence: CASSSPSQGANEQYF. The chain employs TRBV5-5 and TRBJ2-7; 8 bases are shared with TRBD1. In germline, CDR1 is SGHKS, CDR2 YYEKEE (reference sequence). This CDR3 is 15 amino acids long. V shed 3 bases and J 5 bases; nucleotides not matched to a gene: 10.

Only a few counts were recorded for this clonotype. This rearrangement joins TRBV5-5 to TRBJ1-3, with TRBD1 matching over 9 bases. The germline V gene has CDR1 SGHKS and CDR2 YYEKEE (reference sequence). V was pared by 4 bases and J by 3 bases, with 8 bases of the junction left unmatched. The CDR3 extends over 16 amino acids. CDR3 loop: CASSGATGGYGNTIYF. As DNA, the CDR3 is TGTGCCAGCAGCGGCGCCACAGGGGGCTATGGAAACACCATATATTTT.

This clonotype was seen only a few times. The CDR3 here is CASSIGLLNSPLHF. In DNA, the CDR3 is TGTGCCAGCAGCATCGGACTGTTGAATTCACCCCTCCACTTT. The chain has TRBV7-2 and TRBJ1-6, with D unclear. V lost 5 bases, J lost 7 bases, and 12 bases lay in between. This CDR3 has 14 residues. The germline gives CDR1 SGHTA, CDR2 FQGNSA.

Many counts were recorded for this clonotype. The gene calls are TRBV20-1 and TRBJ1-1; a weak D match, TRBD1 (5 bases). Trimming stripped 3 bases from V and 1 base from J, with 15 bases between. CDR3 length: 15 amino acids. Germline CDR1 reads DFQATT; CDR2 reads SNEGSKA (reference sequence). DNA of the CDR3: TGCAGTGCTAGGGGGGTCCTTAGACCGAACACTGAAGCTTTCTTT. The encoded protein is CSARGVLRPNTEAFF.

Only one count was recorded for this clonotype. The gene calls are TRBV12-5 and TRBJ2-3, with unresolved D. The V end lost 1 base, the J end lost 2 bases, and 4 bases lay between the germline ends. Germline V gives CDR1 LGHNT, CDR2 FRNRAP. The CDR3 consists of 13 residues. This chain's CDR3 is CASGLDNTDTQYF. The DNA of the CDR3 is TGTGCTAGTGGTTTGGACAACACAGATACGCAGTATTTT.

This clonotype was seen a handful of times. The J gene is TRBJ2-7, the V gene TRBV6-2 or TRBV6-3, with D perhaps matching TRBD1 or TRBD2 (5 bases each). The V gene lost 2 bases and the J gene lost 0 bases, with 17 bases spanning the gap. The V gene's germline CDR1 is MNHEY and CDR2 SVGEGT. The CDR3 covers 17 residues. In DNA, the CDR3 is TGTGCCAGCAGTTACGGGTCATGGGCAGGGAGCTCCTACGAGCAGTACTTC. Its translation: CASSYGSWAGSSYEQYF.

This clonotype came up many times. This chain links TRBV20-1 with TRBJ1-1, with a possible D match to TRBD1 (5 bases). V was trimmed by 7 bases and J by 6 bases, leaving 21 bases between them. CDR1 DFQATT and CDR2 SNEGSKA come from the germline V gene (reference sequence). This CDR3 spans 14 amino acids. CDR3 bases: TGCAGTGGTAACCCAGGCAGGGCGAAGGCTGAAGCTTTCTTT. Its translation: CSGNPGRAKAEAFF.

As DNA, the CDR3 is TGTGCCAGCAGCCCGACAGCCTCCTACGAGCAGTACTTC. Translation: CASSPTASYEQYF. The chain joins TRBV12-3 or TRBV12-4 to TRBJ2-7; tentative D call: TRBD1 (5 bases). The CDR3 has 13 residues. The V and J ends lost 6 bases and 0 bases respectively, with 9 bases between them.

This clonotype was detected many times. The chain has TRBV10-2 and TRBJ1-1; D gene unclear. CDR3 length equals 14 residues. Looked up from germline, CDR1 is WSHSY and CDR2 is SAAADI. V was trimmed by 2 bases and J by 2 bases, leaving 9 bases between them. The DNA for the CDR3 is TGCGCCAGCAGTGAGACGACACTAAACACTGAAGCTTTCTTT. Protein product: CASSETTLNTEAFF.

The CDR3 is CATSGWTGAGELFF. For the CDR3, the DNA is TGTGCCACCAGTGGTTGGACAGGGGCCGGGGAGCTGTTTTTT. The chain has TRBV24-1 and TRBJ2-2; 9 bases fit TRBD1. CDR1 KGHDR and CDR2 SFDVKD come from the germline V gene. The V segment lost 5 bases and the J segment 6 bases; nucleotides outside the gene matches: 3. The CDR3 has 14 amino acids.

This chain links TRBV6-2 or TRBV6-3 with TRBJ2-7; 9 nucleotides agree with TRBD1. The CDR3 length is 13 residues. V was clipped by 2 bases and J by 7 bases; unmatched bases: 3. Germline V gene sequence: CDR1 MNHEY, CDR2 SVGEGT. The CDR3 DNA reads as TGTGCCAGCAGTTACGGGACAGGGCCAGAGCAGTACTTC. This encodes CASSYGTGPEQYF.

This clonotype occurred a few times. The rearrangement joins TRBV3-1 to TRBJ2-1; TRBD2 matches at 8 bases. CDR1 and CDR2 (germline): LGHDT, YNNKEL (reference sequence). V lost 5 bases, J lost 6 bases, and 9 bases stayed unmatched. This CDR3 contains 15 residues. The CDR3 bases are TGTGCCAGCAGCTCACGGGAGGGCCCCCCCAATGAGCAGTTCTTC. As protein: CASSSREGPPNEQFF.

This clonotype was counted many times. V is TRBV25-1 and J is TRBJ1-5, with D unclear. This CDR3 is 14 amino acids long. The V and J ends lost 3 bases and 3 bases respectively, with 9 bases between them. In germline, CDR1 is MGHDK, CDR2 SYGVNS. As DNA, the CDR3 is TGTGCCAGCAGTGATCGGGGATACAATCAGCCCCAGCATTTT. It encodes CASSDRGYNQPQHF.

Only a few counts were recorded for this clonotype. The J gene is TRBJ2-3, the V gene TRBV29-1; no clear D gene. The V end was cut by 3 bases, the J end by 3 bases, with 4 bases between. Germline V lookup: CDR1 SQVTM, CDR2 ANQGSEA. CDR3 length: 11 amino acids. The CDR3 reads CSVDPTDTQYF. In nucleotides, the CDR3 is TGCAGCGTTGATCCGACAGATACGCAGTATTTT.

This chain joins TRBV10-1 and TRBJ1-1; D may be TRBD1 (5 bases). The length of the CDR3 is 14 residues. The germline gives CDR1 WNHNN, CDR2 SYGVQD (reference sequence). Trimming shortened V by 3 bases and J by 7 bases, and 15 bases separated the two germline ends. In DNA form, the CDR3 reads TGCGCCAGCAGTGACTCACGCGGGAGGGGTGAAGCTTTCTTT. This codes for CASSDSRGRGEAFF.

This clonotype was recorded a few times. The chain is built from TRBV7-2 and TRBJ1-3, with 9 bases lining up with TRBD1. The V and J ends lost 5 bases and 4 bases, in that order; junction bases with no gene match: 9. Per the germline V gene, CDR1 is SGHTA and CDR2 is FQGNSA. This CDR3 has 16 residues. The CDR3 DNA reads TGTGCCAGCAGCCCGGCCGGGACAGGGAACGGAAACACCATATATTTT. Translation gives CASSPAGTGNGNTIYF.

This clonotype was counted ten times or more. The V and J genes are TRBV18 and TRBJ1-1; D is unclear. The CDR3 totals 13 residues. V was trimmed by 6 bases and J by 0 bases, leaving 8 bases between them. CDR1 and CDR2 from the germline V gene are KGHSH and LQKENI. For the CDR3, the DNA is TGTGCCAGCTCGCCGGACGTGAACACTGAAGCTTTCTTT. Translated, it gives CASSPDVNTEAFF.

This clonotype was detected many times. The CDR3 region is CSARGGGGGSPLHF. CDR3 sequence (DNA): TGCAGTGCTAGAGGAGGTGGAGGGGGTTCACCCCTCCACTTT. The genes are TRBV20-1 and TRBJ1-6; D is possibly TRBD1 (6 bases). From germline, CDR1 is DFQATT and CDR2 SNEGSKA (reference sequence). Trimming cost V 1 base and J 9 bases, with 13 bases left between them. There are 14 residues in the CDR3.

In this sample, this clonotype turned up many times. The chain couples TRBV10-3 to TRBJ2-1; weak D call: TRBD2 (5 bases). CDR3 length equals 12 residues. CDR1 ENHRY and CDR2 SYGVKD come from the germline V gene. Trimming removed 7 bases at V and 9 bases at J, with 13 bases between. The CDR3 here is CAIKVLGSEQFF. In DNA form, the CDR3 reads TGTGCCATCAAGGTACTGGGGAGTGAGCAGTTCTTC.

The table lists this clonotype with a few counts. The chain couples TRBV12-3 or TRBV12-4 to TRBJ1-1; 9 bases are shared with TRBD1. V was pared by 6 bases and J by 3 bases, with 8 bases of the junction left unmatched. The CDR3 runs to 15 residues. CDR3 in DNA: TGTGCCAGCAGGGGGGACAGGGTTTTGGACACTGAAGCTTTCTTT. Residues: CASRGDRVLDTEAFF.

This clonotype was detected only a few times. The chain uses TRBV6-2 or TRBV6-3 and TRBJ1-5; 8 positions match TRBD1. Unmatched junction bases numbered 7, after V lost 5 bases and J lost 1 base. Per germline, CDR1 MNHEY and CDR2 SVGEGT. The CDR3 loop spans 16 amino acids. DNA of the CDR3: TGTGCCAGCAGTCCTTCCACAGGGGGAAGCAATCAGCCCCAGCATTTT. This sequence encodes CASSPSTGGSNQPQHF.

This clonotype was detected many times. The V gene is TRBV4-3, the J gene TRBJ2-3; TRBD2 aligns across 9 bases. This CDR3 is 16 amino acids long. J lost 1 base, V lost 0 bases, and 2 bases had no gene match. Per the germline V gene, CDR1 is LGHNA and CDR2 is YSLEER. CDR3 DNA: TGCGCCAGCAGCCAAGATCTAGCGGGACGCACAGATACGCAGTATTTT. This codes for CASSQDLAGRTDTQYF.

This clonotype was seen ten or more times. This sequence joins TRBV5-1 and TRBJ1-4; TRBD1 is a possible D gene (6 bases). The CDR3 runs 15 residues. Looked up from germline, CDR1 is SGHRS and CDR2 is YFSETQ. V was pared by 4 bases and J by 6 bases, with 16 bases between. The CDR3 sequence: CASSPRDTAHEKLFF. The CDR3 DNA reads TGCGCCAGCAGCCCCCGGGACACAGCTCATGAAAAACTGTTTTTT.

This clonotype was observed a few times. The chain links TRBV19 to TRBJ2-1, with D possibly matching TRBD1 (6 bases). The length of the CDR3 is 14 residues. V dropped 4 bases and J dropped 7 bases, with 14 bases sitting between them. Germline values: CDR1 LNHDA, CDR2 SQIVND (reference sequence). The CDR3, as DNA: TGTGCCAGTAGTAGCCAGGGGCCTTGGAATGAGCAGTTCTTC. It specifies CASSSQGPWNEQFF.

The table lists this clonotype with many counts. The rearrangement links TRBV7-3 to TRBJ2-1; the match to TRBD2 covers 12 bases. V shed 5 bases and J 0 bases; nucleotides not matched to a gene: 8. The CDR3 has 18 amino acids. The germline gives CDR1 SGHTA, CDR2 FQGTGA. CDR3: CASSLGLAGPSSYNEQFF. The CDR3 region has the DNA TGTGCCAGCAGCCTGGGACTAGCGGGCCCGAGCTCCTACAATGAGCAGTTCTTC.